These 23 T cell receptor beta chains were sequenced from one sample in a study of radiotherapy plus CTLA-4 blockade in lung cancer. Repertoires were generated with immunoSEQ multiplex PCR, while TCRdb's copy carries only in-frame clones and drops some. The repertoire holds roughly 78,000 clones, with 78% as singletons. Sequenced here: peripheral blood, sampled from a patient treated with radiotherapy plus ipilimumab. The receptor source for this set is a human donor with non-small cell lung cancer who had a complete response to radiotherapy plus ipilimumab.

The chain joins TRBV7-9 to TRBJ1-1; 7 bases match TRBD1. Germline values: CDR1 SEHNR, CDR2 FQNEAQ (reference sequence). After removal of 5 bases from V and 11 bases from J, the junction contained 17 bases not matched to a gene. The CDR3 has 15 residues. The CDR3 protein is CASSPTATGVDGAFF. CDR3 bases: TGTGCCAGCAGCCCAACCGCTACAGGGGTAGACGGGGCTTTCTTT.

This chain joins TRBV19 and TRBJ1-5; D may be TRBD1 (5 bases). Germline V gene data show CDR1 as LNHDA and CDR2 as SQIVND (reference sequence). The CDR3 has 15 residues. V gave up 3 bases and J gave up 3 bases, with 12 bases separating them. DNA for the CDR3: TGTGCCAGTAGTATTGGGGGGGTTGTCAATCAGCCCCAGCATTTT. Amino acids: CASSIGGVVNQPQHF.

The chain recombines TRBV30 with TRBJ2-5; 7 bases align to TRBD1. This CDR3 has 13 residues. Trimming took 0 bases from V and 9 from J; bases not matched to a gene: 7. Looked up from germline, CDR1 is GTSNPN and CDR2 is SVGIG (reference sequence). The CDR3 loop reads CAWSVIRQGPQYF. The CDR3, as DNA: TGTGCCTGGAGTGTAATCCGACAGGGACCCCAGTACTTC.

This clone was observed once. V gene TRBV6-5 combines with J gene TRBJ1-1; the D gene is possibly TRBD1 (5 bases). Germline V gene sequence: CDR1 MNHEY, CDR2 SVGAGI. The CDR3 totals 15 residues. Trimming stripped 7 bases from V and 1 base from J, with 16 bases between. Written as DNA, the CDR3 is TGTGCCAGCACCCCGCGAGCAGGGTCGAACACTGAAGCTTTCTTT. The encoded protein is CASTPRAGSNTEAFF.

The table lists this clone with a few counts. V usage is TRBV7-8 and J usage is TRBJ2-7; no reliable D call. Germline CDR1 and CDR2: SGHVS and FQNEAQ. V was shortened by 3 bases and J by 2 bases, with 11 bases between the two germline ends. The CDR3 is 14 amino acids. The CDR3 region is CASSFMQETYEQYF. CDR3 nucleotides: TGTGCCAGCAGCTTTATGCAGGAGACCTACGAGCAGTACTTC.

The rearrangement joins TRBV19 to TRBJ1-2, with D possibly matching TRBD1 (6 bases). The CDR3 consists of 13 residues. The germline V gene encodes CDR1 LNHDA and CDR2 SQIVND (reference sequence). V lost 5 bases to trimming and J lost 4 bases, with 11 bases between them. CDR3 nucleotides: TGTGCCAGTAGTCGGGGGCTAGGCTATGGCTACACCTTC. Translation: CASSRGLGYGYTF.

V is TRBV10-2 and J is TRBJ2-5, with TRBD1 matching 8 bases. V was pared by 7 bases and J by 5 bases, with 9 bases of the junction left unmatched. The CDR3 totals 14 residues. CDR1 is WSHSY and CDR2 is SAAADI in the germline V gene. The CDR3 DNA follows: TGCGCCAGCATCTCAGGGGGCGCGTGGGAGACCCAGTACTTC. This sequence encodes CASISGGAWETQYF.

The rearrangement links TRBV4-1 to TRBJ1-4; D perhaps matches TRBD1 (5 bases). The CDR3 extends over 15 amino acids. V was trimmed by 6 bases and J by 5 bases, leaving 16 bases between them. Germline CDR1 and CDR2: MGHRA and YSYEKL. CDR3 region: CASRGLWARNEKLFF. The CDR3 nucleotides are TGCGCCAGCAGGGGGCTGTGGGCCCGAAATGAAAAACTGTTTTTT.

This chain joins TRBV7-2 and TRBJ2-7; maybe TRBD2 (7 bases). The CDR3 loop spans 17 amino acids. Germline CDR1 and CDR2: SGHTA and FQGNSA. Trimming cost V 1 base and J 2 bases, with 18 bases left between them. The CDR3 DNA follows: TGTGCCAGCAGCTTAGACGCGGGGGCCCCCATTACCTACGAGCAGTACTTC. This gives the protein CASSLDAGAPITYEQYF.

The chain carries TRBV5-4 and TRBJ1-6, with D unresolved. Germline V CDR1 and CDR2: SGHNT, YYREEE (reference sequence). The V and J ends lost 0 bases and 7 bases respectively, with 11 bases between them. This CDR3 spans 15 amino acids. The CDR3 reads CASSLGRLGNSPLHF. The CDR3 region has the DNA TGTGCCAGCAGCTTGGGGAGACTGGGGAATTCACCCCTCCACTTT.

The rearrangement uses TRBV18 and TRBJ1-4, with D maybe TRBD1 (5 bases). From germline, CDR1 is KGHSH and CDR2 LQKENI. The CDR3 is made up of 13 amino acids. The V end lost 6 bases, the J end lost 5 bases, and 10 bases lay between the germline ends. CDR3 in DNA: TGTGCCAGCTCTCAGGACACAAATGAAAAACTGTTTTTT. Translation: CASSQDTNEKLFF.

This chain uses TRBV9 with TRBJ2-2; D unclear. The germline V gene has CDR1 SGDLS and CDR2 YYNGEE. This CDR3 contains 13 residues. Trimming shortened V by 3 bases and J by 2 bases, and 5 bases separated the two germline ends. The CDR3 region has the DNA TGTGCCAGCAGCGACGCCAACACCGGGGAGCTGTTTTTT. This gives the protein CASSDANTGELFF. Looking up the rest from reference TRBV9 and TRBJ2-2 gives the full variable domain: DSGVTQTPKHLITATGQRVTLRCSPRSGDLSVYWYQQSLDQGLQFLIQYYNGEERAKGNILERFSAQQFPDLHSELNLSSLELGDSALYFCASSDANTGELFFGEGSRLTVL.

This sequence joins TRBV7-2 and TRBJ1-6; D gene uncertain. Germline lookup yields CDR1 SGHTA and CDR2 FQGNSA. V was trimmed by 7 bases and J by 0 bases, leaving 10 bases between them. This CDR3 has 15 residues. The CDR3 region has the DNA TGTGCCAGCAACCCTATTCGCTCCTATAATTCACCCCTCCACTTT. Translating gives CASNPIRSYNSPLHF.

The chain uses TRBV28 and TRBJ1-5; D ambiguous. Trimming took off 1 base at V and 9 bases at J, with 7 bases between the two ends. The V gene's germline CDR1 is MDHEN and CDR2 SYDVKM. This CDR3 spans 12 amino acids. The CDR3 sequence is CASSLLEPPQHF. As DNA, the CDR3 is TGTGCCAGCAGTTTATTAGAGCCGCCCCAGCATTTT.

This sequence joins TRBV11-2 and TRBJ1-3; 9 bases line up with TRBD1. V lost 2 bases, J lost 1 base, and 3 bases stayed unmatched. Germline V gene lookup returns CDR1 SGHAT and CDR2 FQNNGV. The CDR3 sequence is 16 residues long. The CDR3 sequence: CASSLLGTGSGNTIYF. CDR3 coding DNA: TGTGCCAGCAGCTTACTTGGGACAGGGTCTGGAAACACCATATATTTT.

The chain uses TRBV15 and TRBJ2-3; 8 bases are a match to TRBD2. CDR1 is LNHNV and CDR2 is YYDKDF in the germline V gene (reference sequence). V shed 3 bases and J 4 bases; nucleotides not matched to a gene: 6. The CDR3 sequence is 15 residues long. CDR3 residues: CATSSGTRVADTQYF. CDR3 bases: TGTGCCACCAGCAGTGGGACTAGGGTCGCAGATACGCAGTATTTT.

The chain links TRBV2 to TRBJ1-5; D is uncertain. V was cut by 8 bases and J by 4 bases, with 18 bases left in between. The CDR3 is made up of 15 amino acids. Per germline, CDR1 SNHLY and CDR2 FYNNEI. Here the CDR3 reads CASASGGPRNQPQHF. The DNA of the CDR3 is TGTGCCAGCGCAAGCGGAGGGCCTCGGAATCAGCCCCAGCATTTT.

This clone has just one count. The rearrangement joins TRBV5-6 to TRBJ2-3, with 7 bases matching TRBD1. CDR1 and CDR2 from the germline V gene are SGHDT and YYEEEE. The CDR3 has 15 residues. J was trimmed by 0 bases and V by 4 bases; bases with no gene match: 5. The CDR3 coding sequence is TGTGCCAGCAGCACGGGACAGACGAGCACAGATACGCAGTATTTT. This encodes CASSTGQTSTDTQYF.

This rearrangement joins TRBV9 to TRBJ1-3; D gene unclear. This CDR3 contains 16 residues. V lost 3 bases, J lost 3 bases, and 16 bases lay in between. The V gene's germline CDR1 is SGDLS and CDR2 YYNGEE. In DNA, the CDR3 is TGTGCCAGCAGCGCAACCTCCGGGGTCCGTGGAAACACCATATATTTT. This sequence encodes CASSATSGVRGNTIYF.

This chain connects TRBV7-2 to TRBJ1-6; 8 bases agree with TRBD1. The germline V gene has CDR1 SGHTA and CDR2 FQGNSA. This CDR3 region has 14 residues. The trim removed 4 bases at V and 10 bases at J, leaving 6 bases unmatched. DNA of the CDR3: TGTGCCAGCAGCTCCCAGGGGGCGAAATCACCCCTCCACTTT. This sequence encodes CASSSQGAKSPLHF.

The J gene is TRBJ2-7, the V gene TRBV11-2; D may be TRBD2 (5 bases). Per germline, CDR1 SGHAT and CDR2 FQNNGV. Trimming removed 1 base at V and 5 bases at J, with 12 bases between. The CDR3 extends over 14 amino acids. The DNA for the CDR3 is TGTGCCAGCAGCTTAGCTGGGTTGCGGGACGAGCAGTACGTC. Its protein is CASSLAGLRDEQYV.

The V and J genes are TRBV14 and TRBJ2-3, with a weak D call TRBD1 (7 bases). V was cut by 4 bases and J by 2 bases, with 16 bases left in between. The CDR3 length is 16 residues. CDR1 and CDR2 (germline): SGHDN, FVKESK. The CDR3 nucleotides read TGTGCCAGCAGCCGCTTGTCAGGGGGACTCACAGATACGCAGTATTTT. This encodes CASSRLSGGLTDTQYF.

This clone has only one observation. The rearrangement joins TRBV5-6 to TRBJ1-5; D may be TRBD1 (6 bases). V lost 4 bases and J lost 5, with 13 bases in between. Germline V gives CDR1 SGHDT, CDR2 YYEEEE. The CDR3 spans 14 residues. CDR3 DNA sequence: TGTGCCAGCAGCCGTAAACAGGGATATCAGCCCCAGCATTTT. The encoded protein is CASSRKQGYQPQHF.